The source of this T cell receptor beta chain is a study of T cells after yellow fever vaccination. MiXCR, run by TCRdb on the 5' RACE reads, gives a single entry per CDR3 protein. The data show approximately 600,000 distinct CDR3 sequences, roughly an eighth seen once. A note on this clonotype: Its antigen is unidentified.

Findings and caveats of the study: At under 97% for CD4 and approximately 88% for CD8, most primary-vaccination clones showed up again after the booster.

Unmatched junction bases numbered 1, after V lost 3 bases and J lost 5 bases. The CDR3 is 14 amino acids. This clonotype was obtained from a young man who received the YFV17D yellow fever vaccine. The sample consisted of PBMCs, taken on the day of the yellow fever booster vaccination. The chain is built from TRBV12-3 or TRBV12-4 and TRBJ2-1, with 10 bases matching TRBD2. The CDR3 DNA reads TGTGCCAGCAGTTTTAGCGGGAGGAACAATGAGCAGTTCTTC. Translating gives CASSFSGRNNEQFF.